A single sample gave rise to the 5 T cell receptor beta chains below, sequenced in a study of cytomegalovirus exposure and HLA in healthy donors (dated by TCRdb to the late 2010s). Library preparation was by the immunoSEQ multiplex PCR assay. For the multiplex PCR, a mixture combining 60 forward primers for TCR Vbeta segments and 13 reverse primers for TCR Jbeta segments was used. Sourced from immuneACCESS, this table was stored by TCRdb with only in-frame sequences that have V and J called. A share of the clones is absent; for the studies checked, an unresolved V gene accounts for under half, and the remainder has no known explanation. The table held for this sample gives under 200,000 clones. The ten largest clones capture about 6.5% of the sample. The sample was PBMCs. All receptors come from a man aged 25 to 40 in good health and CMV-seronegative.

The chain uses TRBV28 and TRBJ1-1; D perhaps matches TRBD1 (6 bases). CDR3 length: 14 residues. In germline, CDR1 is MDHEN, CDR2 SYDVKM. V was trimmed by 4 bases and J by 5 bases, leaving 14 bases between them. The CDR3 reads CASSWNQGRTEAFF. DNA for the CDR3: TGTGCCAGCAGTTGGAATCAGGGGCGAACTGAAGCTTTCTTT.

The V gene is TRBV4-1, the J gene TRBJ2-7, with 7 positions matching TRBD1. Trimming cost V 2 bases and J 9 bases; bases outside gene matches: 10. Germline V lookup: CDR1 MGHRA, CDR2 YSYEKL. The CDR3 consists of 14 residues. The DNA for the CDR3 is TGCGCCAGCAGCCAAAGCCGGGACAGCCGACGGCAGTACTTC. It encodes CASSQSRDSRRQYF.

The rearrangement links TRBV28 to TRBJ2-1, with 10 bases aligning to TRBD2. After removal of 3 bases from V and 9 bases from J, the junction contained 11 bases not matched to a gene. Germline CDR1 is MDHEN and CDR2 is SYDVKM. The CDR3 totals 16 residues. Here the CDR3 reads CASSFSYLAGVGEQFF. CDR3 in DNA: TGTGCCAGCAGTTTTTCGTACCTAGCGGGAGTAGGTGAGCAGTTCTTC.

The V and J genes are TRBV6-5 and TRBJ1-5; TRBD1 might be the D (6 bases). The CDR3 is 15 amino acids. The V gene lost 5 bases and the J gene lost 9 bases, with 20 bases spanning the gap. Germline CDR1 MNHEY, CDR2 SVGAGI. CDR3 loop: CASSNRGGRDGPQHF. The CDR3 DNA reads TGTGCCAGCAGTAACCGGGGGGGGCGGGATGGGCCCCAGCATTTT.

The chain couples TRBV2 to TRBJ2-2, with D possibly TRBD2 on 5 matching bases. This CDR3 contains 15 residues. Trimming removed 10 bases from V and 0 bases from J, with 15 bases in between. Germline V lookup: CDR1 SNHLY, CDR2 FYNNEI. The CDR3 here is CATLVRGSNTGELFF. The CDR3 region has the DNA TGTGCCACACTCGTCCGGGGATCGAACACCGGGGAGCTGTTTTTT. Drawing the rest from reference TRBV2 and TRBJ2-2, the complete variable domain is EPEVTQTPSHQVTQMGQEVILRCVPISNHLYFYWYRQILGQKVEFLVSFYNNEISEKSEIFDDQFSVERPDGSNFTLKIRSTKLEDSAMYFCATLVRGSNTGELFFGEGSRLTVL.